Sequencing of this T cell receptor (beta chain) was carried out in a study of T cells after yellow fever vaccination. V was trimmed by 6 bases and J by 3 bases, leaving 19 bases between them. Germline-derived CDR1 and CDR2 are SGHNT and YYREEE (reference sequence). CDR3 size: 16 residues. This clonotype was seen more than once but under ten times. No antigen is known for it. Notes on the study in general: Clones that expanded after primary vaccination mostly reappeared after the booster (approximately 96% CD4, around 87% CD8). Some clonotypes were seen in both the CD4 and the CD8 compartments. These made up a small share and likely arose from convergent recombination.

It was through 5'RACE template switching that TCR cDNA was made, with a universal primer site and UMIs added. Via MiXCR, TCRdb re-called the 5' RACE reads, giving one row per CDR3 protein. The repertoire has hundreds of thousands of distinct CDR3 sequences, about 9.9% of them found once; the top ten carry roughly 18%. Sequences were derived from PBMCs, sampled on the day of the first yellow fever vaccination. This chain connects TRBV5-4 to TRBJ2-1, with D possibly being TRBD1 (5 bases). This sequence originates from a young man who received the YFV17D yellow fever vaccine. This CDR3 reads CASNSAGAGYYNEQFF. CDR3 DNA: TGTGCCAGCAACAGTGCTGGGGCCGGGTACTACAATGAGCAGTTCTTC. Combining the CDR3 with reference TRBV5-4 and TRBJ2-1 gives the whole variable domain ETGVTQSPTHLIKTRGQQVTLRCSSQSGHNTVSWYQQALGQGPQFIFQYYREEENGRGNFPPRFSGLQFPNYSSELNVNALELDDSALYLCASNSAGAGYYNEQFFGPGTRLTVL.